The following is a T cell receptor (beta chain) sequence with its context. These data originate in a study of blood T cell repertoires in COVID-19. Study-wide background: Researchers got acute and convalescent COVID-19 samples from the United States, Italy and Spain. Nucleic acid was either cDNA or gDNA, and it came from T cells, B-cell-depleted T cells, or PBMCs.

In the original workflow: From reference gene primer amplification, estimates of nucleated cell counts were derived. Generated by immunoSEQ multiplex PCR, the TCRdb table keeps only in-frame clones and is missing some. V and J calls plus clone size are reproduced from that table; the DNA served to infer D and trimming. Of 98,000 or so clones in the sample, under 85% are singletons; the top ten hold about 3.8%. The sample consisted of peripheral blood. The TCR comes from a woman aged 70 to 79 with acute or convalescent COVID-19.

CDR3 sequence: CASTKGTPGSYEQYF. CDR3 coding DNA: TGTGCCAGCACCAAGGGGACACCCGGCTCCTACGAGCAGTACTTC. The J gene is TRBJ2-7, the V gene TRBV6-6, with D possibly matching TRBD1 (6 bases). The CDR3 has 15 amino acids. The V end was cut by 7 bases, the J end by 0 bases, with 16 bases between. CDR1 and CDR2 from the germline V gene are MNHNY and SVGAGI (reference sequence).